This passage covers 12 T cell receptor beta chains from one sample sequenced in a study of control samples from healthy donors and cancer patients. Profiling relied on immunoSEQ multiplex PCR, and the TCRdb table lists in-frame clones only, not all of them. The repertoire holds 76,000 or so clones, with about nine tenths as singletons. Material for sequencing was PBMCs. These receptors were taken from a woman between 50 and 59 years old with colorectal cancer.

The chain couples TRBV4-3 to TRBJ1-3; maybe TRBD1 (6 bases). The CDR3 length is 15 residues. V was cut by 5 bases and J by 0 bases, with 11 bases left in between. Germline assignment: CDR1 LGHNA and CDR2 YSLEER. Here the CDR3 DNA reads TGCGCCAGCAGCTCGGACAGTTACTCTGGAAACACCATATATTTT. This gives the protein CASSSDSYSGNTIYF.

The rearrangement uses TRBV7-9 and TRBJ2-3; no firm D call. Between the trimmed V and J ends, which lost 5 bases and 1 base, there was a span of 10 bases. This CDR3 has 14 amino acids. CDR1 and CDR2 (germline): SEHNR, FQNEAQ (reference sequence). This CDR3 reads CASSPSPRTDTQYF. The CDR3 region has the DNA TGTGCCAGCAGCCCCTCCCCGCGCACAGATACGCAGTATTTT.

This chain connects TRBV10-1 to TRBJ2-2, with 11 bases identical to TRBD2. CDR1 is WNHNN and CDR2 is SYGVQD in the germline V gene (reference sequence). The CDR3 is 14 residues long. J gave up 2 bases and V 9 bases, and 2 bases lay outside the gene matches. In DNA form, the CDR3 reads TGCGCCAGTAGCGGGGGGGACAACACCGGGGAGCTGTTTTTT. Translating gives CASSGGDNTGELFF.

The J gene is TRBJ1-6, the V gene TRBV30; a possible D gene is TRBD1 (5 bases). The CDR3 has 13 residues. Germline V gene sequence: CDR1 GTSNPN, CDR2 SVGIG (reference sequence). Trimming took off 4 bases at V and 11 bases at J, with 15 bases between the two ends. CDR3 bases: TGTGCCTGGACAACGGGACCCGGGGCACCCCTCCACTTT. Its protein is CAWTTGPGAPLHF.

This clone was counted once. This chain joins TRBV7-2 and TRBJ2-5, with a weak D call TRBD1 (5 bases). Trimming removed 4 bases from V and 5 bases from J, with 11 bases in between. The CDR3 totals 13 residues. Germline V gene lookup returns CDR1 SGHTA and CDR2 FQGNSA. The CDR3 loop reads CASSSRKGETQYF. CDR3 DNA: TGTGCCAGCAGCTCCCGTAAGGGGGAGACCCAGTACTTC.

The genes are TRBV5-1 and TRBJ2-1; tentatively, D is TRBD2 (6 bases). Germline CDR1 SGHRS, CDR2 YFSETQ. There are 15 residues in the CDR3. V lost 4 bases and J lost 4, with 15 bases in between. This CDR3 reads CASSPGLGVYNEQFF. CDR3 coding DNA: TGCGCCAGCAGCCCGGGACTCGGAGTGTACAATGAGCAGTTCTTC.

A word on this clone: The same CDR3 is also encoded by other DNA sequences in this sample. The DNA for the CDR3 is TGCGCCAGCAGCTTGGGACAGATCAATGAAAAACTGTTTTTT. Translated: CASSLGQINEKLFF. The chain couples TRBV5-1 to TRBJ1-4, with D possibly being TRBD1 (5 bases). This CDR3 has 14 amino acids. V lost 0 bases, J lost 5 bases, and 8 bases lay in between. The germline V gene encodes CDR1 SGHRS and CDR2 YFSETQ. The whole variable domain, filled in from reference TRBV5-1 and TRBJ1-4, reads KAGVTQTPRYLIKTRGQQVTLSCSPISGHRSVSWYQQTPGQGLQFLFEYFSETQRNKGNFPGRFSGRQFSNSRSEMNVSTLELGDSALYLCASSLGQINEKLFFGSGTQLSVL.

The chain has TRBV28 and TRBJ1-5; 8 positions agree with TRBD1. The CDR3 sequence is 16 residues long. The germline V gene has CDR1 MDHEN and CDR2 SYDVKM. The V segment lost 5 bases and the J segment 7 bases; nucleotides outside the gene matches: 13. For the CDR3, the DNA is TGTGCCAGCAGTCTAAGGACAGGGAGGGACTCGCAGCCCCAGCATTTT. It specifies CASSLRTGRDSQPQHF.

V gene TRBV3-1 (or the pseudogene TRBV3-2) combines with J gene TRBJ1-1; D remains unclear. Germline V gene lookup returns CDR1 LGHDT and CDR2 YNNKEL (reference sequence). The V and J ends lost 4 bases and 1 base respectively, with 7 bases between them. The CDR3 extends over 13 amino acids. The chain's CDR3 is CASSLQRNTEAFF. CDR3 DNA sequence: TGTGCCAGCAGCCTACAGAGGAACACTGAAGCTTTCTTT.

This chain connects TRBV2 to TRBJ2-7; D gene uncertain. In germline, CDR1 is SNHLY, CDR2 FYNNEI. The CDR3 has 11 residues. Trimming removed 4 bases from V and 4 bases from J, with 5 bases in between. CDR3 amino acids: CASSGEYEQYV. DNA of the CDR3: TGTGCCAGCAGTGGGGAATACGAGCAGTACGTC.

The V call is TRBV14, the J call TRBJ2-5; 9 nucleotides agree with TRBD1. CDR3 size: 15 residues. Looked up from germline, CDR1 is SGHDN and CDR2 is FVKESK. J lost 5 bases, V lost 4 bases, and 8 bases had no gene match. CDR3 in DNA: TGTGCCAGCAGCCCCTTGGGACAGGGAGGGGAGACCCAGTACTTC. This encodes CASSPLGQGGETQYF.

The CDR3 nucleotides read TGCGCCAGCAGCCAAGTGGGGTCCGGGGGATTGATGGATGGTCTTTACAATGAGCAGTTCTTC. Translating gives CASSQVGSGGLMDGLYNEQFF. The chain recombines TRBV4-3 with TRBJ2-1; TRBD2 is a possible D gene (6 bases). This CDR3 is 21 amino acids long. CDR1 and CDR2 (germline): LGHNA, YSLEER. Trimming cost V 1 base and J 4 bases, with 29 bases left between them.